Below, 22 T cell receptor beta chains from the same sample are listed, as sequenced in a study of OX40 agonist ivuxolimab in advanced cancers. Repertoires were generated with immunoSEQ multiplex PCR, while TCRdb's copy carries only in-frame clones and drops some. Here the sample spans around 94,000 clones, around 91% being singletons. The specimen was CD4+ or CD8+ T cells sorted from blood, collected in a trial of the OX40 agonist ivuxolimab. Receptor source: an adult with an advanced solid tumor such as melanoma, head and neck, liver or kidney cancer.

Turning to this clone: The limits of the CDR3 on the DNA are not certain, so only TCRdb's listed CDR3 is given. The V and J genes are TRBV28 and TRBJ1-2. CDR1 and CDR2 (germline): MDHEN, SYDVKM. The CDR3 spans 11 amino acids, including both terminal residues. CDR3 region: CASSTSVDHTF.

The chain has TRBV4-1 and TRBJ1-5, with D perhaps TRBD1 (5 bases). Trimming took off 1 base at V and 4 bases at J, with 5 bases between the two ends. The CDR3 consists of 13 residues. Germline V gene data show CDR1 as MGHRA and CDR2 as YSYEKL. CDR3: CASSQGGNQPQHF. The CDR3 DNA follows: TGCGCCAGCAGCCAAGGGGGGAATCAGCCCCAGCATTTT.

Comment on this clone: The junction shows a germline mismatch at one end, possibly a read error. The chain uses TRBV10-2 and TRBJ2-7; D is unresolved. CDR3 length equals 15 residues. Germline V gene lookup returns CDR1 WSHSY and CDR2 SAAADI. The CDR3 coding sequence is TGCGCCAGCAGTGAGTCGCGCGTTCCCTCCCACGAGCAGTACTTC. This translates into CASSESRVPSHEQYF.

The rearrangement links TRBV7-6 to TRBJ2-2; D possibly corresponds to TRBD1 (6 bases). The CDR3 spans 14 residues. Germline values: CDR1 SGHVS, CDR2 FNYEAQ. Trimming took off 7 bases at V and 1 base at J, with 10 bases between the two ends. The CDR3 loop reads CASTAGENTGELFF. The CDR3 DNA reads TGTGCCAGCACGGCAGGGGAGAACACCGGGGAGCTGTTTTTT. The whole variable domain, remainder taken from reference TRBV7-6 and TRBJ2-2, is GAGVSQSPRYKVTKRGQDVALRCDPISGHVSLYWYRQALGQGPEFLTYFNYEAQQDKSGLPNDRFSAERPEGSISTLTIQRTEQRDSAMYRCASTAGENTGELFFGEGSRLTVL.

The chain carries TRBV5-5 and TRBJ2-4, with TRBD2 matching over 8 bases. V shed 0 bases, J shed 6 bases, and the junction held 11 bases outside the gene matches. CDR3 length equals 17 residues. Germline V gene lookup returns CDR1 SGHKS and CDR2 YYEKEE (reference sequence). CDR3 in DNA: TGTGCCAGCAGCTTGGGGGCTGGTAGCGGGACCCCAAACATTCAGTACTTC. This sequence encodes CASSLGAGSGTPNIQYF. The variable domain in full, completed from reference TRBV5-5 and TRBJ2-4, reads DAGVTQSPTHLIKTRGQQVTLRCSPISGHKSVSWYQQVLGQGPQFIFQYYEKEERGRGNFPDRFSARQFPNYSSELNVNALLLGDSALYLCASSLGAGSGTPNIQYFGAGTRLSVL.

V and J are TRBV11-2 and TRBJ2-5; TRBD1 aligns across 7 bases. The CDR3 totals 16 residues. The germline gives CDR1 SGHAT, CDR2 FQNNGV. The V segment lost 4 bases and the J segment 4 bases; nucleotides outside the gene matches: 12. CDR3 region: CASSSSDRFVGETQYF. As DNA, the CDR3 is TGTGCCAGCAGCTCCTCGGACAGGTTTGTCGGAGAGACCCAGTACTTC.

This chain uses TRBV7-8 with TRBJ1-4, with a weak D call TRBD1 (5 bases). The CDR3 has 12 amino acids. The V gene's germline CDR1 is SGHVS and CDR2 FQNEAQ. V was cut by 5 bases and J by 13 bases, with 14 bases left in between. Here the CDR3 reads CASSLPGLSLFF. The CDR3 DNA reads TGTGCCAGCAGCCTTCCGGGACTTTCACTGTTTTTT.

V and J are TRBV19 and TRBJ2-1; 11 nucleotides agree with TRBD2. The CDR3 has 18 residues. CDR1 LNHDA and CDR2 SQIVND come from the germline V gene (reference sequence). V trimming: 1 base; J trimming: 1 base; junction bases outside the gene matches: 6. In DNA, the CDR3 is TGTGCCAGTAGTATAGTTGGACGGACTAGCGGGTCCTACAATGAGCAGTTCTTC. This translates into CASSIVGRTSGSYNEQFF. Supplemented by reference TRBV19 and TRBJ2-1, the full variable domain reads DGGITQSPKYLFRKEGQNVTLSCEQNLNHDAMYWYRQDPGQGLRLIYYSQIVNDFQKGDIAEGYSVSREKKESFPLTVTSAQKNPTAFYLCASSIVGRTSGSYNEQFFGPGTRLTVL.

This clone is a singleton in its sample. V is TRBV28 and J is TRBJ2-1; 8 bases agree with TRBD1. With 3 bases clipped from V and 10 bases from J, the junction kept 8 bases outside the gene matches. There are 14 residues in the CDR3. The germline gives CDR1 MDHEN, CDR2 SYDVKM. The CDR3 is CASSLLQGVREQFF. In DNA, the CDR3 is TGTGCCAGCAGTTTGTTACAGGGGGTCCGGGAGCAGTTCTTC.

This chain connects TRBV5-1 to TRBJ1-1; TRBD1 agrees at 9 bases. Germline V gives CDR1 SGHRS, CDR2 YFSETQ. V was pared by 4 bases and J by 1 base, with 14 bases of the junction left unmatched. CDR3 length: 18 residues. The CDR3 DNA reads TGCGCCAGCAGCCTTACACAGGGGGCGACTTGGGGGAACACTGAAGCTTTCTTT. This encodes CASSLTQGATWGNTEAFF. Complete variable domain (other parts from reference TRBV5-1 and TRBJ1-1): KAGVTQTPRYLIKTRGQQVTLSCSPISGHRSVSWYQQTPGQGLQFLFEYFSETQRNKGNFPGRFSGRQFSNSRSEMNVSTLELGDSALYLCASSLTQGATWGNTEAFFGQGTRLTVV.

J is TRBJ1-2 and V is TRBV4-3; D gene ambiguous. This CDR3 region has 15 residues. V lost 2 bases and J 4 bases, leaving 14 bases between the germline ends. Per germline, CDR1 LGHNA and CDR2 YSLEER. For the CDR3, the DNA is TGCGCCAGCAGCCAAAGGGTTACCCAATCCTATGGCTACACCTTC. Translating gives CASSQRVTQSYGYTF.

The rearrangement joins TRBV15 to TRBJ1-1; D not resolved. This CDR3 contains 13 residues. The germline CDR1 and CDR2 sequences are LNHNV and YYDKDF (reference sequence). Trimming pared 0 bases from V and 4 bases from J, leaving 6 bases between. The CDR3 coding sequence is TGTGCCACCAGCAGAGATGGAGGCACTGAAGCTTTCTTT. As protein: CATSRDGGTEAFF.

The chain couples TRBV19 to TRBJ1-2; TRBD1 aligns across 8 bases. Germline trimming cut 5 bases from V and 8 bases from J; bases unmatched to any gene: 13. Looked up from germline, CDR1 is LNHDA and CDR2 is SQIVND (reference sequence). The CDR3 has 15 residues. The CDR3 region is CASSEMGTGRQGYTF. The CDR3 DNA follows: TGTGCCAGTAGTGAAATGGGGACAGGCCGGCAGGGCTACACCTTC.

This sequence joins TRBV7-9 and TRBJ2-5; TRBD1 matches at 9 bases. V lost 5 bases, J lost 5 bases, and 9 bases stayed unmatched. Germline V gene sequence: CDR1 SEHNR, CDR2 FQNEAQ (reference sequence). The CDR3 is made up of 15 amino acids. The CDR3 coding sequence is TGTGCCAGCAGCCCACGGACAGGGGTATACGAGACCCAGTACTTC. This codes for CASSPRTGVYETQYF.

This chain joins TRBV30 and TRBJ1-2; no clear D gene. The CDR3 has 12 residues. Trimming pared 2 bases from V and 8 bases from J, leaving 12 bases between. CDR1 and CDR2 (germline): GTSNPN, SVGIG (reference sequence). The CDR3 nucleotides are TGTGCCTGGAGTTTATCGGCGCGCGGCTACACCTTC. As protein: CAWSLSARGYTF.

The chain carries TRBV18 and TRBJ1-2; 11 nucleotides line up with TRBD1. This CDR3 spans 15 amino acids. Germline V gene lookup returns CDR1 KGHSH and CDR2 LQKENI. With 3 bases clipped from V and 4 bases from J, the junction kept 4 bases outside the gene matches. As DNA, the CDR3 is TGTGCCAGCTCACCGCGGACAGGGGGCTTCTATGGCTACACCTTC. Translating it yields CASSPRTGGFYGYTF.

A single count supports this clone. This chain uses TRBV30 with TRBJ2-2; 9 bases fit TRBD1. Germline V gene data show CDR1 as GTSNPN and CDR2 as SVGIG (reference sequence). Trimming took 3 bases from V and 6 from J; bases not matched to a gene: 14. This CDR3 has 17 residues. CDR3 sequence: CAWSGSTPGQGAGELFF. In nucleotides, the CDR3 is TGTGCCTGGAGCGGATCAACACCGGGACAGGGAGCCGGGGAGCTGTTTTTT.

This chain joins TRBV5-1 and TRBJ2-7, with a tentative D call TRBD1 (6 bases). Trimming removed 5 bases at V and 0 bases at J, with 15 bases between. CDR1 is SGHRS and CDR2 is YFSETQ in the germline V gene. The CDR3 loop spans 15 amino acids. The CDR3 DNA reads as TGCGCCAGCAGACAGGGCTGGACCAACTCCTACGAGCAGTACTTC. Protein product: CASRQGWTNSYEQYF.

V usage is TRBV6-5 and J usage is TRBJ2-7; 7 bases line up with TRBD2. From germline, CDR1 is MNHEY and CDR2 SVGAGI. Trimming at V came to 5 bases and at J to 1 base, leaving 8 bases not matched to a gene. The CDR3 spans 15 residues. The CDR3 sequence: CASSRSGFKSYEQYF. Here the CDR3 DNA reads TGTGCCAGCAGTCGTAGCGGGTTTAAGTCCTACGAGCAGTACTTC.

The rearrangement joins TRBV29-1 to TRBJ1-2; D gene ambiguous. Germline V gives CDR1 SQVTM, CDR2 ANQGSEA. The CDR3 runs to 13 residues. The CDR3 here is CSGHLGTLDGYTF. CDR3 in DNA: TGCAGTGGCCACTTGGGAACCCTGGATGGCTACACCTTC.

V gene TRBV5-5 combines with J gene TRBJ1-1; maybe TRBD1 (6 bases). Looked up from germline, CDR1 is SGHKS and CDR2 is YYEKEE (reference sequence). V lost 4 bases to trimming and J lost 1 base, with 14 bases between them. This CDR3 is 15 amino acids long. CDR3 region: CASSLLGQRNTEAFF. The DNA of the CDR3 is TGTGCCAGCAGCCTCCTAGGACAGAGGAACACTGAAGCTTTCTTT.

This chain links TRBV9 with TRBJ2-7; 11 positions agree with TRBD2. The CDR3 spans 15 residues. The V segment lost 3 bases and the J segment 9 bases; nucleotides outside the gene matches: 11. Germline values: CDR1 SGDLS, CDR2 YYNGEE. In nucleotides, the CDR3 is TGTGCCAGCAGCGAGGGGACTAGCGGTGGTCGGGCGCAGTACTTC. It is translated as CASSEGTSGGRAQYF.